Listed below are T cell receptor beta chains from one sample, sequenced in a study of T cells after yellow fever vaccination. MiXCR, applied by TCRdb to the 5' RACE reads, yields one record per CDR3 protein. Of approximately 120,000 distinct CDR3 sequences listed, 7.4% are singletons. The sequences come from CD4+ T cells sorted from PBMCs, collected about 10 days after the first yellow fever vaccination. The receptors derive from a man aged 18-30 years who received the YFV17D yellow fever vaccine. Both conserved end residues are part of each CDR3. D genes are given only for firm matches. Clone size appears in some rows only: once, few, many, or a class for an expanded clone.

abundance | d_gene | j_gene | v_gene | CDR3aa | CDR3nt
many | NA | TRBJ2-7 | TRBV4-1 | CASSQSGQEGGEQYF | TGCGCCAGCAGCCAATCTGGACAGGAGGGCGGGGAGCAGTACTTC
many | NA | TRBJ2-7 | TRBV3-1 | CASSQFLGVQQYF | TGTGCCAGCAGCCAATTCCTGGGGGTTCAGCAGTACTTC
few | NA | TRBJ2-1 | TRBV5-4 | CASSLGGTGGGEQFF | TGTGCCAGCAGCTTGGGAGGGACGGGTGGGGGTGAGCAGTTCTTC
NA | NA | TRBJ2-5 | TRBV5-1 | CASSEGGPDETQYF | TGCGCCAGCAGCGAGGGGGGGCCGGATGAGACCCAGTACTTC
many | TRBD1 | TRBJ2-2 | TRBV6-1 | CASTRRTGTMNTGELFF | TGTGCCAGCACTAGAAGGACAGGCACCATGAACACCGGGGAGCTGTTTTTT
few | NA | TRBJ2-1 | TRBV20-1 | CSAPRGGSSYNEQFF | TGCAGTGCCCCTCGGGGCGGAAGCTCCTACAATGAGCAGTTCTTC
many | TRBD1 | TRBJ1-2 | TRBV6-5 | CASSPRDRGGYTF | TGTGCCAGCAGTCCCCGGGACAGGGGCGGCTACACCTTC
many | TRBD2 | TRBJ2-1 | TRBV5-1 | CASSHSGASEQFF | TGCGCCAGCAGCCACAGCGGGGCTTCTGAGCAGTTCTTC
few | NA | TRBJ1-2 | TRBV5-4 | CASSLAGGDGYTF | TGTGCCAGCAGCTTAGCTGGGGGCGATGGCTACACCTTC
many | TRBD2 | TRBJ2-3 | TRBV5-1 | CASSLGGTSGGPDTQYF | TGCGCCAGCAGCTTGGGCGGGACTAGCGGGGGTCCAGATACGCAGTATTTT
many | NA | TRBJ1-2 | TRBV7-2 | CASSLAQFRDYGYTF | TGTGCCAGCAGCTTAGCACAGTTCAGGGACTATGGCTACACCTTC
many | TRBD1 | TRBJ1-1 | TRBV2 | CASREPGQGAVEAFF | TGTGCCAGCAGGGAACCGGGACAGGGGGCTGTTGAAGCTTTCTTT
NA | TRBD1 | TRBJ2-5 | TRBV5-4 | CASSVTGGLETQYF | TGTGCCAGCAGCGTCACAGGGGGCTTAGAGACCCAGTACTTC
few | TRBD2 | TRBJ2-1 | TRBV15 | CATSRDKTSGGYNEQFF | TGTGCCACCAGCAGAGATAAGACTAGCGGGGGGTACAATGAGCAGTTCTTC
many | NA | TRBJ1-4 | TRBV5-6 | CASSGGTSFNEKLFF | TGTGCCAGCAGTGGAGGGACATCCTTCAATGAAAAACTGTTTTTT
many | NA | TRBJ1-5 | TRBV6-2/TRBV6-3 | CASSKGPRGGQPQHF | TGTGCCAGCAGCAAGGGGCCCCGGGGCGGTCAGCCCCAGCATTTT
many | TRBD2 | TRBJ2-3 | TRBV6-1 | CASKLAGGPADTQYF | TGTGCCAGCAAGCTAGCGGGGGGGCCCGCAGATACGCAGTATTTT
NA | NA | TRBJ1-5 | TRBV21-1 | CASRSDHSVTSPQHF | TGTGCCAGCAGGTCCGATCACTCTGTAACTTCACCCCAGCATTTT
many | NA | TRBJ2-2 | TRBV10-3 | CATAEGDGGELFF | TGTGCCACCGCTGAGGGGGACGGCGGGGAGCTGTTTTTT